This TCR beta chain was documented in a study of shared clonotypes between healthy human individuals. Assay used: immunoSEQ multiplex PCR; TCRdb lists only in-frame clones, some missing. Among about 490,000 clones, 76% were seen once, and the ten largest hold over 10%. This clone was detected only once. Antigen unknown. Study-level results: Among donors, clonotype sharing was expected to be affected by sequencing depth.

Each sample came from a Caucasian adult donor living in Nashville, Tennessee. CDR1 is ENHRY and CDR2 is SYGVKD in the germline V gene. Trimming removed 6 bases at V and 1 base at J, with 13 bases between. CDR3 length equals 16 residues. V and J are TRBV10-3 and TRBJ2-6; D possibly matches TRBD1 or TRBD2 (5 bases each). Sequenced: PBMCs. The TCR sequence derives from a woman between 40 and 50 years old in good health. Some clones in this sample may be carry-over from other donors' samples. DNA for the CDR3: TGTGCCATCAGCCCCAAAGGGGAGTCTGGGGCCAACGTCCTGACTTTC. It translates to CAISPKGESGANVLTF.